This is a list of T cell receptor beta chains from one sample in a study of cytomegalovirus exposure and HLA in healthy donors. Sequenced by immunoSEQ multiplex PCR; TCRdb stores in-frame clones only, minus some. Among approximately 290,000 clones, over 70% were seen once, and the ten largest hold about 0.3%. Sequencing was done on a sample of PBMCs. The receptor set was obtained from a girl aged 2 to 9 in good health and CMV-seronegative. The CDR3 runs from the conserved cysteine through the conserved F or W. Each record gives: J gene, V gene, D gene, clone size, CDR3 protein, CDR3 DNA. A D gene is named only where the DNA matches it firmly. The size of a clone is reported for some rows only, either as once, few or many, or as a class for expanded clones.

TRBJ2-7	TRBV27	.	once	CASSLMSSYEQYF	TGTGCCAGCAGTTTAATGTCGTCCTACGAGCAGTACTTC
TRBJ1-1	TRBV29-1	TRBD1	.	CSVRTGAYTEAFF	TGCAGCGTTCGGACAGGGGCATACACTGAAGCTTTCTTT
TRBJ1-2	TRBV10-3	TRBD1	.	CAITGGGYGYTF	TGTGCCATAACAGGGGGCGGCTATGGCTACACCTTC
TRBJ2-7	TRBV5-1	TRBD1	.	CASSSGTGRSYEQYF	TGCGCCAGCAGCTCCGGGACAGGGAGATCCTACGAGCAGTACTTC
TRBJ1-2	TRBV6-5	.	.	CASSLVGGEGFSYTF	TGTGCCAGCAGTTTAGTCGGGGGTGAAGGATTTAGCTACACCTTC
TRBJ2-7	TRBV6-6	TRBD2	.	CASSGAGGLTYEQYF	TGTGCCAGCAGTGGGGCGGGAGGTTTGACCTACGAGCAGTACTTC
TRBJ2-7	TRBV30	TRBD2	.	CAWSWGGSSYEQYF	TGTGCCTGGAGTTGGGGCGGGAGCTCCTACGAGCAGTACTTC
TRBJ2-7	TRBV11-2	.	few	CASSLVSSYEQYF	TGTGCCAGCAGCTTAGTTTCTTCCTACGAGCAGTACTTC
TRBJ2-7	TRBV9	.	.	CASSVTGFGYEQYF	TGTGCCAGCAGCGTAACAGGGTTTGGATACGAGCAGTACTTC
TRBJ2-3	TRBV5-1	.	.	CASSADTDTQYF	TGCGCCAGCAGCGCAGACACAGATACGCAGTATTTT
TRBJ2-1	TRBV27	.	.	CASSFDRSSYNEQFF	TGTGCCAGCAGTTTCGACAGAAGCTCCTACAATGAGCAGTTCTTC
TRBJ1-1	TRBV10-2	.	.	CASTSFGGANTEAFF	TGCGCCAGCACCAGTTTTGGGGGGGCTAACACTGAAGCTTTCTTT
TRBJ1-5	TRBV10-3	TRBD1	.	CAISEGQGNQPQHF	TGTGCCATCAGTGAAGGACAGGGTAATCAGCCCCAGCATTTT
TRBJ1-2	TRBV15	.	.	CATSREEGRYGYTF	TGTGCCACCAGCAGAGAGGAGGGAAGATATGGCTACACCTTC
TRBJ1-6	TRBV5-8	TRBD1	few	CASSPRDRGNF	TGTGCCAGCAGTCCCCGGGACAGGGGCAATTTT
TRBJ1-5	TRBV6-6	.	.	CASSYSGGSNQPQHF	TGTGCCAGCAGTTACTCAGGAGGAAGCAATCAGCCCCAGCATTTT
TRBJ2-7	TRBV18	.	.	CASSVGNRVPYEQYF	TGTGCCAGCTCCGTCGGAAACAGGGTTCCCTACGAGCAGTACTTC
TRBJ2-7	TRBV9	TRBD2	.	CASSAQRENTYEQYF	TGTGCCAGCAGCGCCCAGCGGGAGAACACCTACGAGCAGTACTTC
TRBJ2-7	TRBV9	TRBD2	.	CASSANLGLAATYEQYF	TGTGCCAGCAGCGCTAATCTGGGACTAGCGGCGACCTACGAGCAGTACTTC
TRBJ2-2	TRBV2	TRBD2	once	CASKTSGNTGELFF	TGTGCCAGCAAGACTAGCGGGAACACCGGGGAGCTGTTTTTT
TRBJ1-2	TRBV27	TRBD1	.	CASRSTGDNGYTF	TGTGCCAGCAGATCAACAGGGGATAATGGCTACACCTTC
TRBJ1-1	TRBV30	.	.	CAWTPTVGVGAFF	TGTGCCTGGACTCCGACCGTCGGGGTAGGAGCTTTCTTT
TRBJ1-1	TRBV9	.	.	CASSGGGRLNTEAFF	TGTGCCAGCAGCGGGGGAGGCCGTCTGAACACTGAAGCTTTCTTT
TRBJ2-3	TRBV7-9	.	.	CASSLGQISTDTQYF	TGTGCCAGCAGCTTAGGACAGATCAGCACAGATACGCAGTATTTT
TRBJ2-1	TRBV9	TRBD2	.	CASSVGGGQYNEQFF	TGTGCCAGCAGCGTAGGGGGGGGTCAGTACAATGAGCAGTTCTTC
TRBJ2-7	TRBV27	TRBD1	.	CASSFKQGAYEQYF	TGTGCCAGCAGTTTCAAACAGGGGGCCTACGAGCAGTACTTC